These T cell receptor beta chains were read from a single sample in a study of beta chain features in type 1 diabetes. The assay was immunoSEQ multiplex PCR, and TCRdb's table has in-frame clones only and misses some. The repertoire holds 600,000 or so clones, around 15% seen once, with approximately 0.039% in the top ten. What was sequenced was naive CD4+ T cells from blood. The source of these receptors is a man aged 18 to 29 with type 1 diabetes. Both conserved end residues are trimmed from each CDR3.

j_call,v_call,cdr3_aa
TRBJ2-6,TRBV30,AWSRGQGEANVLT
TRBJ1-2,TRBV28,ASSQGAGGYT
TRBJ2-7,TRBV29-1,SGRTSGSYEQY
TRBJ1-5,TRBV7-2,ASSPDNLSNQPQH
TRBJ1-5,TRBV21-1,ASSKVRDRNQPQH
TRBJ2-3,TRBV14,ASSHIKAKTSGSNTDTQY
TRBJ2-3,TRBV30,ACGVSDTQY
TRBJ2-1,TRBV30,AWSAHPGTAGI
TRBJ1-5,TRBV7-2,ASSFRDSLGRQPQH
TRBJ2-3,TRBV10-3,AISAAGGSADTQY
TRBJ1-3,TRBV30,AWSVRGQTSSGNTIY
TRBJ2-3,TRBV2,ASSVKRGSTDTQY
TRBJ2-5,TRBV7-2,ASSSDRQETQY
TRBJ1-1,TRBV2,ASRMGTGGWNTEAF
TRBJ1-2,TRBV6-5,ASSPREGLYGYT
TRBJ2-3,TRBV7-2,ASSPDRVGGTDTQY
TRBJ2-7,TRBV29-1,SVGAGPTYEQY
TRBJ2-3,TRBV20-1,SARFGVTQY
TRBJ1-1,TRBV6-1,ASSEPAVTEAF
TRBJ1-3,TRBV7-2,ASRNSGSGNTIY
TRBJ1-2,TRBV18,ASSPLETGDGYT
TRBJ2-1,TRBV28,ASSVAQGGNEQF
TRBJ2-7,TRBV9,ASSVRVGRPYEQY
TRBJ2-2,TRBV30,AWSASGLGTGELF
TRBJ2-5,TRBV11-1,ASSFRGLQETQY
TRBJ2-1,TRBV5-4,ASSGRGGNEQF
TRBJ2-1,TRBV25-1,ASRTLGAGGPSNEQF
TRBJ2-7,TRBV7-2,ASSVGLAVGYSSEQY
TRBJ1-2,TRBV29-1,SVEGTFRGYT
TRBJ1-2,TRBV5-6,ASSPLGQEYGYT
TRBJ2-3,TRBV27,ASSPRGTDTQY
TRBJ1-2,TRBV30,AWSPANYGYT
TRBJ2-1,TRBV9,ASSVTDRVDRGPYNEQF
TRBJ1-3,TRBV9,ASSGPLVSGNTIY
TRBJ2-7,TRBV4-2,ASSQDWSGGDEQY
TRBJ2-5,TRBV10-3,AISDNVRVRETQY
TRBJ1-1,TRBV29-1,SVEPKWGQVNTEAF
TRBJ2-5,TRBV7-6,ASSLGPGSETQY
TRBJ2-3,TRBV19,ASSLSPVVDTQY
TRBJ2-1,TRBV6-5,ASSSGGNKF
TRBJ1-1,TRBV28,ASSLRAPTNTEAF
TRBJ2-7,TRBV20-1,SAPGGYEQY
TRBJ2-5,TRBV5-1,ASSGVGLETQY
TRBJ1-5,TRBV27,ASSLNRFAPQH
TRBJ1-5,TRBV30,AWSNGINQPQH
TRBJ2-2,TRBV7-3,ASSLVGTVTGELF
TRBJ1-1,TRBV5-1,ASSLARSRAGTGLTF
TRBJ1-2,TRBV9,ASSVGGLLNYGYT